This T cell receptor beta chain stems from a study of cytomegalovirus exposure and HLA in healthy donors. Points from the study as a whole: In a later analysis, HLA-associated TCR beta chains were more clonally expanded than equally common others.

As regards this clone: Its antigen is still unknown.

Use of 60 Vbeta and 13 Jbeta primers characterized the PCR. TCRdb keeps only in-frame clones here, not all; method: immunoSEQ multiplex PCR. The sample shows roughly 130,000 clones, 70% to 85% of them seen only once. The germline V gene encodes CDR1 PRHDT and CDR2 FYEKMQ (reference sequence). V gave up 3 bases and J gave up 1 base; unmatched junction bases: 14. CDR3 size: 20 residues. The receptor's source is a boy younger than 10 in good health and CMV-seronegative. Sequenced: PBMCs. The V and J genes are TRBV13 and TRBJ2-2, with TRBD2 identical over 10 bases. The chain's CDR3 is CASSFSRGAGGYWNTGELFF. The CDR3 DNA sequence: TGTGCCAGCAGCTTCTCGAGGGGAGCGGGGGGGTATTGGAACACCGGGGAGCTGTTTTTT.